This T cell receptor (beta chain) emerged from a study of identical twins (dated by TCRdb to 2015 to 2016). At the level of the whole study: To test whether fetal clonotypes persist, this study deep-sequenced TCR alpha and beta repertoires from monozygotic twins, from unrelated adults of various ages, and from cord blood. To rule out contamination, the twin experiments were replicated at different times with different library preparation protocols. General conclusions and limits of the study: Out-of-frame TCR alpha sharing in monozygotic twins was systematically underestimated by recombination models, whereas sharing between unrelated individuals was in agreement with the recombination models. Fewer insertions were carried by abundant cord blood beta clonotypes; a weaker similar trend was observed in young adult naive repertoires, while no such trend was observed in memory repertoires. Because the same donors could not be followed over many years, the conclusions relied on cross-sectional statistical analysis. Invariant T cells such as MAIT and iNKT could partly confound zero-insertion analyses, although diverse VJ usage argued against such confounding for most clonotypes. A weaker excess of twin sharing was found in beta out-of-frame sequences because the signal-to-noise ratio was lowered by fewer shared sequences. Compared with coincidental sharing between unrelated individuals, out-of-frame TCR alpha sequences shared between twins had an excess of sequences with low generation probability.

V sheds 2 bases and J sheds 2 bases, leaving 3 bases between their ends. Based on the germline V gene (reference sequence), the CDR1 and CDR2 sequences are DFQATT and SNEGSKA. Inclusive of the bounding cysteine and phenylalanine, the CDR3 is 11 residues long. Solely the CDR3 DNA is kept, with 33 bases framed from the first base. The library came from 5' RACE. TCRdb shows the sequencer as Illumina HiSeq 2000. A universal primer binding site was added through template switching, and the final cDNA carried a unique molecular identifier so that TCR cDNA molecules could be counted accurately. Specific primers in the conserved constant-segment region were used to synthesize first-strand cDNA for TCR alpha and beta chains. To control for contamination, every cDNA library was double barcoded, receiving both a SMART-Mk sample barcode and Illumina barcodes. TruSeq adapter sequences along with Illumina sample barcodes were introduced in two successive PCR steps. The TCR alpha and beta cDNA libraries were sequenced on the Illumina HiSeq platform using custom primers. Regarding the original processing steps: Unique molecular identifiers were extracted from raw reads with MiGEC, and CDR3 positions were determined with MiXCR. For each individual, recombination models were inferred using an EM algorithm with the repgenHMM and IGoR tools. Shared clonotype analysis was performed with the tcR package in R, normalizing sharing by the product of cloneset sizes. Out-of-frame nonproductive sequences were analyzed to study raw recombination free of thymic and clonal selection effects. Through fastp at Q25 and MiXCR, TCRdb rebuilt clones from the public reads, retaining in-frame beta chains. When rows share a CDR3 protein, they turn into one entry using the most common DNA and genes. TCRdb, not the authors, supplied the V and J calls. For this sample there are about 570,000 distinct CDR3 sequences; approximately 10% appear just once. The ten largest clones capture around 3.1% of the sample.

This clonotype was recorded many times. Its recognized antigen is unknown. No clone much larger than this one lies a single base away; base qualities are absent. Every donor was a healthy Caucasian. The twin cohort consisted of three pairs of female monozygotic twins, all aged roughly 18 to 30 years. The RNA used for TCR libraries was isolated from peripheral blood mononuclear cells. A further study also used this sample, focusing on yellow fever vaccine responses in identical twins. The second study also describes: The T cell response to vaccination in identical twins was reported by the authors to appear partly convergent and partly personalized. The study precisely tracked vaccine-responding T cell clones in identical twins.

This receptor chain uses TRBV20-1 and TRBJ2-5, with no D gene named confidently. This sequence originates from a young woman in good health. Sequencing was performed on PBMCs. The CDR3 protein sequence reads: CSARRQETQYF. The sequence in DNA is TGCAGTGCTAGACGACAAGAGACCCAGTACTTC.